This T cell receptor (beta chain) was profiled in a study of long-term antiretroviral therapy in people with HIV. People in the study who had HIV all got their treatment in the United States. V was shortened by 1 base and J by 3 bases, with 14 bases between the two germline ends. The CDR3 length is 16 residues. Per the germline V gene, CDR1 is SGHDT and CDR2 is YYEEEE. Sequencing used immunoSEQ v3.0 at survey level. The method was immunoSEQ multiplex PCR; TCRdb's version includes in-frame clones alone and lacks a portion of them. The sample lists about 15,000 clones, about 84% occurring once. This clonotype originated in a man younger than 45 with HIV. J is TRBJ1-3 and V is TRBV5-6, with D hard to call. The sequenced sample was unsorted PBMCs, obtained less than 1.3 years before starting antiretroviral therapy. Written as DNA, the CDR3 is TGTGCCAGCAGCTTGTTTCATAACGCAGATGGAAACACCATATATTTT. This translates into CASSLFHNADGNTIYF.